These 7 T cell receptor beta chains share one sample of origin, sequenced in a study of beta chain features in type 1 diabetes. Overall study results and limits: The study found moderately but significantly shorter TCRB CDR3s in all four CD4+ subsets of Type 1 diabetes patients.

Their antigens are not known. Expressed TCRB transcripts got sequenced, as all isolated RNA was reverse transcribed. TCRdb's table, derived via immunoSEQ multiplex PCR, lists solely in-frame clones and lacks some. The table records approximately 240,000 clones, 16% of them present only once. Sequencing was carried out using naive CD4+ T cells from blood. The receptors originated from a man aged 30 to 39 with type 1 diabetes.

This clone was observed a few times. The genes are TRBV20-1 and TRBJ2-1; D remains ambiguous. Trimming shortened V by 2 bases and J by 9 bases, and 8 bases separated the two germline ends. This CDR3 is built from 11 residues. The germline V gene encodes CDR1 DFQATT and CDR2 SNEGSKA (reference sequence). As DNA, the CDR3 is TGCAGTGCTAGATTCGACTCTGAGCAGTTCTTC. This gives the protein CSARFDSEQFF.

This clone was observed a handful of times. This chain joins TRBV30 and TRBJ1-1; D is unresolved. The CDR3 loop spans 15 amino acids. Germline assignment: CDR1 GTSNPN and CDR2 SVGIG (reference sequence). With 0 bases removed from V and 0 bases from J, the gap between germline ends came to 11 bases. CDR3 region: CAWSVTTSMNTEAFF. CDR3 DNA: TGTGCCTGGAGTGTTACGACTAGTATGAACACTGAAGCTTTCTTT.

This clone appeared a few times. This chain joins TRBV5-1 and TRBJ2-5, with TRBD1 matching over 9 bases. After removal of 4 bases from V and 3 bases from J, the junction contained 10 bases not matched to a gene. The CDR3 consists of 16 residues. CDR1 and CDR2 from the germline V gene are SGHRS and YFSETQ. The CDR3 DNA follows: TGCGCCAGCAGCGTGCAGGGACAGGGCGGGGAAGAGACCCAGTACTTC. It translates to CASSVQGQGGEETQYF.

This clone appeared a few times. The J gene is TRBJ1-1, the V gene TRBV29-1, with D possibly TRBD1 on 5 matching bases. The V gene's germline CDR1 is SQVTM and CDR2 ANQGSEA. Deletions cut 5 bases from V and 3 bases from J, with 13 bases between. This CDR3 contains 13 residues. CDR3: CSVRLTVDTEAFF. The CDR3 DNA is TGCAGCGTTCGTTTGACAGTGGACACTGAAGCTTTCTTT.

The chain links TRBV29-1 to TRBJ2-3; 9 positions agree with TRBD1. Germline V gene data show CDR1 as SQVTM and CDR2 as ANQGSEA. V shed 2 bases, J shed 1 base, and the junction held 13 bases outside the gene matches. This CDR3 comprises 18 residues. The CDR3 DNA is TGCAGCGTTGAACAGGTGGGACAGGGAATAGTAGGCACAGATACGCAGTATTTT. As protein: CSVEQVGQGIVGTDTQYF.

This clone was picked up a small number of times. J is TRBJ2-1 and V is TRBV30, with 11 nucleotides matching TRBD2. This CDR3 contains 17 residues. CDR1 is GTSNPN and CDR2 is SVGIG in the germline V gene (reference sequence). The junction had 16 bases not matched to a gene; V was cut back by 3 bases and J by 9 bases. The CDR3 loop reads CAWSLTGDSGRVREQFF. Written as DNA, the CDR3 is TGTGCCTGGAGCCTCACAGGTGATAGCGGGAGGGTGCGTGAGCAGTTCTTC. Full variable domain (rest looked up from reference TRBV30 and TRBJ2-1): SQTIHQWPATLVQPVGSPLSLECTVEGTSNPNLYWYRQAAGRGLQLLFYSVGIGQISSEVPQNLSASRPQDRQFILSSKKLLLSDSGFYLCAWSLTGDSGRVREQFFGPGTRLTVL.

This clone was seen a handful of times. The chain employs TRBV25-1 and TRBJ2-1, with D perhaps given as TRBD1 or TRBD2 (5 bases each). Germline loops: CDR1 MGHDK, CDR2 SYGVNS. CDR3 length: 14 residues. V lost 4 bases and J lost 9, with 16 bases in between. CDR3 bases: TGTGCCAGCAGTGTCCCGGGGACGTCAACTGAGCAGTTCTTC. Its protein product is CASSVPGTSTEQFF. The full variable domain, with the rest looked up from reference TRBV25-1 and TRBJ2-1, is EADIYQTPRYLVIGTGKKITLECSQTMGHDKMYWYQQDPGMELHLIHYSYGVNSTEKGDLSSESTVSRIRTEHFPLTLESARPSHTSQYLCASSVPGTSTEQFFGPGTRLTVL.